The next 9 T cell receptor beta chains were all read from a single sample in a study of response to subunit inactivated influenza vaccine. TCRdb re-analysed the RT-PCR reads in MiXCR, keeping a single row per CDR3 protein. The sample consists of roughly 700,000 distinct CDR3 sequences, approximately 15% of them appearing once. Sequenced material: PBMCs from blood, taken around 14 days before vaccination. Every receptor here comes from a man aged 45-65 years who received an inactivated influenza vaccine.

This clonotype was detected ten times or more. This chain uses TRBV12-3 or TRBV12-4 with TRBJ2-1; no firm D call. V lost 4 bases to trimming and J lost 4 bases, with 8 bases between them. This CDR3 has 13 amino acids. CDR3 bases: TGTGCCAGCAGTTCCTCCCAATACAATGAGCAGTTCTTC. The encoded protein is CASSSSQYNEQFF.

In this sample, this clonotype turned up many times. The chain employs TRBV3-1 and TRBJ1-4; D perhaps matches TRBD1 (5 bases). Germline V gene data show CDR1 as LGHDT and CDR2 as YNNKEL (reference sequence). CDR3 length equals 16 residues. The V and J ends lost 4 bases and 2 bases respectively, with 14 bases between them. The CDR3 nucleotides read TGTGCCAGCAGCCTCCACGGGGGAAGCACTAATGAAAAACTGTTTTTT. This codes for CASSLHGGSTNEKLFF.

This clonotype was found a few times. The chain is built from TRBV15 and TRBJ2-7, with 7 nucleotides matching TRBD2. The germline V gene encodes CDR1 LNHNV and CDR2 YYDKDF (reference sequence). There are 16 residues in the CDR3. V shed 3 bases, J shed 3 bases, and the junction held 11 bases outside the gene matches. CDR3 sequence (DNA): TGTGCCACCAGCAGCCTCATGAGCGGGATCAACTACGAGCAGTACTTC. Translation: CATSSLMSGINYEQYF.

This clonotype was seen only a few times. The chain has TRBV28 and TRBJ1-1; 9 nucleotides align to TRBD1. CDR1 and CDR2 (germline): MDHEN, SYDVKM. The CDR3 is 15 residues long. Trimming cost V 0 bases and J 1 base; bases outside gene matches: 0. The CDR3 sequence: CASSLWGQGNTEAFF. In DNA form, the CDR3 reads TGTGCCAGCAGTTTATGGGGACAGGGGAACACTGAAGCTTTCTTT.

The rearrangement links TRBV4-2 to TRBJ2-1; 7 bases are shared with TRBD1. J lost 6 bases, V lost 4 bases, and 6 bases had no gene match. Germline V gene sequence: CDR1 LGHNA, CDR2 YNFKEQ. This CDR3 has 14 amino acids. CDR3 sequence (DNA): TGTGCCAGCAGCCCGACAGGGTGGATCAATGAGCAGTTCTTC. Its protein product is CASSPTGWINEQFF.

V and J are TRBV9 and TRBJ2-1; D call uncertain. The CDR3 is made up of 15 amino acids. Trimming took off 0 bases at V and 6 bases at J, with 13 bases between the two ends. Germline assignment: CDR1 SGDLS and CDR2 YYNGEE. CDR3 DNA sequence: TGTGCCAGCAGCGTAGCTAGTGTTAGCTTCAATGAGCAGTTCTTC. Its protein product is CASSVASVSFNEQFF.

This chain links TRBV4-2 with TRBJ1-6; D gene uncertain. The CDR3 runs to 15 residues. The ends were cut back, 0 bases at V and 10 bases at J, with 13 bases in the middle. Germline values: CDR1 LGHNA, CDR2 YNFKEQ. The CDR3 DNA follows: TGTGCCAGCAGCCAAGATCGGTGGAGGGAATCACCCCTCCACTTT. The encoded protein is CASSQDRWRESPLHF.

The chain employs TRBV30 and TRBJ1-1; D is ambiguous. V was clipped by 2 bases and J by 2 bases, with 6 bases between them. The germline gives CDR1 GTSNPN, CDR2 SVGIG (reference sequence). The CDR3 loop spans 12 amino acids. The CDR3 DNA reads TGTGCCTGGAGTAAGGCCAACACTGAAGCTTTCTTT. Translated, it gives CAWSKANTEAFF. The full variable domain, with the rest looked up from reference TRBV30 and TRBJ1-1, is SQTIHQWPATLVQPVGSPLSLECTVEGTSNPNLYWYRQAAGRGLQLLFYSVGIGQISSEVPQNLSASRPQDRQFILSSKKLLLSDSGFYLCAWSKANTEAFFGQGTRLTVV.

By proportion, this clonotype is medium-sized. The rearrangement joins TRBV4-2 to TRBJ2-3; the D gene could be TRBD1 or TRBD2 (6 bases each). Germline V gene data show CDR1 as LGHNA and CDR2 as YNFKEQ. Deletions cut 4 bases from V and 2 bases from J, with 22 bases between. The CDR3 spans 18 residues. For the CDR3, the DNA is TGTGCCAGCAGCCCAGGGGTGGAGGGGCCACGACTCACAGATACGCAGTATTTT. Its protein is CASSPGVEGPRLTDTQYF.